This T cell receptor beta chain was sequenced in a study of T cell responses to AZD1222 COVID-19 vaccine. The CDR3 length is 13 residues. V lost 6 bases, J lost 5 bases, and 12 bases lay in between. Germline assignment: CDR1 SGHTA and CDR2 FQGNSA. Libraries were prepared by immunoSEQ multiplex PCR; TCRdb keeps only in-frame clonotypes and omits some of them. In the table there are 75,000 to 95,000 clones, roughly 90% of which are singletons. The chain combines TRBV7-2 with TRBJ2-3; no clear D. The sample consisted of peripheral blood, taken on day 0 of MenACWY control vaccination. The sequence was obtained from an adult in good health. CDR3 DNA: TGTGCCAGCAGAAACACGGGCAAAGATACGCAGTATTTT. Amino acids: CASRNTGKDTQYF.